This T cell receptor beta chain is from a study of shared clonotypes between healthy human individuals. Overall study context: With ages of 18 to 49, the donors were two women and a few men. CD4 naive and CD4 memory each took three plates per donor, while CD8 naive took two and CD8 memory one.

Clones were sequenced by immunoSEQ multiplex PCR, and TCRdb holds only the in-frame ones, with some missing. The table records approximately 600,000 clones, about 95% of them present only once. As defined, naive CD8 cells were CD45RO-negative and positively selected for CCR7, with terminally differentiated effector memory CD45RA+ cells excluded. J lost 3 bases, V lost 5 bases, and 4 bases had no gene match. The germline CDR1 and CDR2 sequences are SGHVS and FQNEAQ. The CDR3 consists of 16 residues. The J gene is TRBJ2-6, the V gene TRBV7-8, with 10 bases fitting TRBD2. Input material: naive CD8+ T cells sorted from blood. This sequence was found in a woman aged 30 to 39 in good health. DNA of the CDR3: TGTGCCAGCAGCGGGCTAGCGGGAGTTGGGGCCAACGTCCTGACTTTC. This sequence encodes CASSGLAGVGANVLTF.